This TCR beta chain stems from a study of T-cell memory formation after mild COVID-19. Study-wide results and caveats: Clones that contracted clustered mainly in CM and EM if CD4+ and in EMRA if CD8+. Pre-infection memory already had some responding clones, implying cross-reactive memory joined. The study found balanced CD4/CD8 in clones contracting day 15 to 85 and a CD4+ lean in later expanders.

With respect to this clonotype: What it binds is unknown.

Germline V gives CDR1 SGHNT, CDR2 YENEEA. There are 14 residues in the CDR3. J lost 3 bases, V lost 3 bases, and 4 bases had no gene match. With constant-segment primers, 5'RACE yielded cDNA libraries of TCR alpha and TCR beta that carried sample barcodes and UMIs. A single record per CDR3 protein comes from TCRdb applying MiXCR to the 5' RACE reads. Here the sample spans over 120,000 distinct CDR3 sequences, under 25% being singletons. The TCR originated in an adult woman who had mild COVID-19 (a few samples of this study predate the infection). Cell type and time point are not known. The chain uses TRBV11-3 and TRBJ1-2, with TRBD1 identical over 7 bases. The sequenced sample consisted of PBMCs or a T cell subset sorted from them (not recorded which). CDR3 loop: CASSFDREDYGYTF. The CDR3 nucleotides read TGTGCCAGCAGCTTCGACAGGGAGGACTATGGCTACACCTTC.